Below, 7 T cell receptor beta chains from the same sample are listed, as sequenced in a study of cytomegalovirus exposure and HLA in healthy donors. Data came from immunoSEQ multiplex PCR; TCRdb stores just in-frame clones and leaves some out. The sample comprises about 270,000 clones, roughly 85% of which are singletons, and around 1% rests with the top ten. The sequenced material came from PBMCs. These TCRs come from a woman aged 18-29 years in good health and CMV-seronegative.

The chain uses TRBV14 and TRBJ2-7, with 10 positions matching TRBD2. This CDR3 is 17 amino acids long. Per the germline V gene, CDR1 is SGHDN and CDR2 is FVKESK. The V segment lost 3 bases and the J segment 0 bases; nucleotides outside the gene matches: 8. The CDR3, as DNA: TGTGCCAGCAGCCAGGACCGACTAGCGGGTTACTCCTACGAGCAGTACTTC. Protein sequence: CASSQDRLAGYSYEQYF.

The chain recombines TRBV6-5 with TRBJ2-7, with D possibly being TRBD2 (5 bases). CDR3 length equals 11 residues. V dropped 7 bases and J dropped 3 bases, with 7 bases sitting between them. In germline, CDR1 is MNHEY, CDR2 SVGAGI. The CDR3 region has the DNA TGTGCCAGCAACGGACTCTACGAGCAGTACTTC. Amino acid sequence: CASNGLYEQYF.

The genes are TRBV28 and TRBJ1-1, with D perhaps TRBD1 (5 bases). The CDR3 sequence is 15 residues long. V lost 3 bases and J lost 0, with 11 bases in between. Germline V gives CDR1 MDHEN, CDR2 SYDVKM. For the CDR3, the DNA is TGTGCCAGCAGTTTGCCCCGGGGGGTGAACACTGAAGCTTTCTTT. This translates into CASSLPRGVNTEAFF.

The gene calls are TRBV5-1 and TRBJ2-3; perhaps TRBD2 as D (5 bases). V shed 0 bases and J shed 3 bases, with 11 bases lying between them. The CDR3 consists of 15 residues. In germline, CDR1 is SGHRS, CDR2 YFSETQ. DNA for the CDR3: TGCGCCAGCAGCTTGGGAGGGTTTGGTACAGATACGCAGTATTTT. Protein sequence: CASSLGGFGTDTQYF.

This clone was detected only a few times. The chain links TRBV11-3 to TRBJ2-1; perhaps TRBD2 as D (6 bases). Trimming took off 5 bases at V and 3 bases at J, with 14 bases between the two ends. This CDR3 is 15 amino acids long. Germline V gene lookup returns CDR1 SGHNT and CDR2 YENEEA. The CDR3 DNA reads as TGTGCCAGCAGCCCGCTAGCGAGTTACTACAATGAGCAGTTCTTC. Translated: CASSPLASYYNEQFF.

The CDR3 reads CATSRGGTVGTETQYF. Here the CDR3 DNA reads TGTGCCACCAGCAGAGGGGGGACAGTGGGGACGGAGACCCAGTACTTC. V is TRBV15 and J is TRBJ2-5; 7 nucleotides agree with TRBD1. J gave up 5 bases and V 1 base, and 10 bases lay outside the gene matches. CDR3 length equals 16 residues. From germline, CDR1 is LNHNV and CDR2 YYDKDF (reference sequence). Variable domain in full (rest from reference TRBV15 and TRBJ2-5): DAMVIQNPRYQVTQFGKPVTLSCSQTLNHNVMYWYQQKSSQAPKLLFHYYDKDFNNEADTPDNFQSRRPNTSFCFLDIRSPGLGDTAMYLCATSRGGTVGTETQYFGPGTRLLVL.

The chain combines TRBV28 with TRBJ1-6; tentative D call: TRBD1 (6 bases). Trimming took 3 bases from V and 8 from J, leaving 11 bases between them. CDR1 is MDHEN and CDR2 is SYDVKM in the germline V gene. The CDR3 length is 14 residues. Here the CDR3 reads CASSLDSRYSPLHF. In DNA, the CDR3 is TGTGCCAGCAGTTTGGACAGTAGGTATTCACCCCTCCACTTT.